Listed here are 10 T cell receptor beta chains from one sample, sequenced in a study of type 1 and type 2 diabetes patients. Genomic DNA was the PCR template. Amplification of the beta chain CDR3 used 30 forward and 13 reverse multiplex primers. TCRdb re-analysed the multiplex PCR reads in MiXCR, keeping a single row per CDR3 protein. Of around 300,000 distinct CDR3 sequences detected, roughly 50% appear once; the ten largest clones hold roughly an eighth. Sequencing was done on a sample of peripheral blood mononuclear cells (PBMCs). Receptors were obtained from a man aged 18 to 29 with type 2 diabetes.

The rearrangement links TRBV7-2 to TRBJ1-2; D is unresolved. The V gene's germline CDR1 is SGHTA and CDR2 FQGNSA. This CDR3 comprises 15 residues. Trimming removed 4 bases at V and 6 bases at J, with 18 bases between. In nucleotides, the CDR3 is TGTGCCAGCAGCTCTTACTATTCGGCGGGCAATGGCTACACCTTC. Its protein product is CASSSYYSAGNGYTF.

The rearrangement links TRBV6-2 or TRBV6-3 to TRBJ1-1, with D uncertain. Trimming removed 5 bases from V and 3 bases from J, with 13 bases in between. Germline CDR1 and CDR2: MNHEY and SVGEGT. The CDR3 sequence is 14 residues long. As DNA, the CDR3 is TGTGCCAGCAGTAAGGCGGGAGGCGACACTGAAGCTTTCTTT. Protein product: CASSKAGGDTEAFF.

This clonotype has only a few counts. J is TRBJ1-1 and V is TRBV20-1, with 7 bases lining up with TRBD1. CDR1 is DFQATT and CDR2 is SNEGSKA in the germline V gene (reference sequence). The CDR3 length is 14 residues. The J segment lost 3 bases and the V segment lost 5 bases, leaving 9 bases of the junction unmatched. CDR3 nucleotide sequence: TGCAGTGCTTCAGGGGGGGGCCGGGACACTGAAGCTTTCTTT. It is translated as CSASGGGRDTEAFF.

This clonotype was picked up one time. The genes are TRBV29-1 and TRBJ1-4; TRBD1 aligns across 7 bases. Germline trimming cut 5 bases from V and 3 bases from J; bases unmatched to any gene: 6. From germline, CDR1 is SQVTM and CDR2 ANQGSEA. The CDR3 totals 14 residues. In DNA form, the CDR3 reads TGCAGCGTTCTACTGGACAGGTCTAATGAAAAACTGTTTTTT. Its protein product is CSVLLDRSNEKLFF.

This clonotype was seen repeatedly, ten times or more. The chain links TRBV7-8 to TRBJ2-5; the D is unclear. The CDR3 runs 14 residues. V was clipped by 0 bases and J by 4 bases, with 9 bases between them. Germline V gene data show CDR1 as SGHVS and CDR2 as FQNEAQ. The CDR3: CASSLAWSRETQYF. The CDR3 coding sequence is TGTGCCAGCAGCTTAGCTTGGTCTAGAGAGACCCAGTACTTC.

The chain is built from TRBV7-8 and TRBJ2-7; D gene ambiguous. Deletions cut 1 base from V and 4 bases from J, with 17 bases between. This CDR3 is built from 16 residues. The germline gives CDR1 SGHVS, CDR2 FQNEAQ. The CDR3 loop is CASSLVVGSSIYEQYF. CDR3 DNA: TGTGCCAGCAGCTTAGTCGTGGGTAGCTCTATTTACGAGCAGTACTTC.

V is TRBV6-5 and J is TRBJ1-1; D not certain. Trimming shortened V by 7 bases and J by 2 bases, and 8 bases separated the two germline ends. The CDR3 is 12 residues long. CDR1 is MNHEY and CDR2 is SVGAGI in the germline V gene. CDR3 DNA sequence: TGTGCCAGCAAAAGGATAAACACTGAAGCTTTCTTT. As protein: CASKRINTEAFF.

This clonotype has more than one count but fewer than ten. This chain uses TRBV20-1 with TRBJ2-4; no firm D call. Germline loops: CDR1 DFQATT, CDR2 SNEGSKA (reference sequence). Trimming removed 6 bases at V and 5 bases at J, with 11 bases between. The CDR3 has 12 residues. In DNA form, the CDR3 reads TGCAGTGCCACCACATCAGAAAACATTCAGTACTTC. It yields the protein CSATTSENIQYF.

The chain uses TRBV20-1 and TRBJ2-3, with 16 bases lining up with TRBD2. The germline V gene encodes CDR1 DFQATT and CDR2 SNEGSKA (reference sequence). The V and J ends lost 6 bases and 4 bases, in that order; junction bases with no gene match: 10. There are 17 residues in the CDR3. The CDR3 DNA follows: TGCAGTGCCGCGGGCCGCGGGACTAGCGGGGGGGCAGATACGCAGTATTTT. It codes for CSAAGRGTSGGADTQYF.

J is TRBJ2-3 and V is TRBV7-3, with D possibly matching TRBD2 (5 bases). The germline V and J ends were trimmed by 6 bases and 2 bases, with 15 bases remaining between them. Germline values: CDR1 SGHTA, CDR2 FQGTGA. This CDR3 spans 15 amino acids. CDR3 protein: CASSLDGGPTDTQYF. Here the CDR3 DNA reads TGTGCCAGCAGTTTAGACGGAGGTCCCACAGATACGCAGTATTTT.